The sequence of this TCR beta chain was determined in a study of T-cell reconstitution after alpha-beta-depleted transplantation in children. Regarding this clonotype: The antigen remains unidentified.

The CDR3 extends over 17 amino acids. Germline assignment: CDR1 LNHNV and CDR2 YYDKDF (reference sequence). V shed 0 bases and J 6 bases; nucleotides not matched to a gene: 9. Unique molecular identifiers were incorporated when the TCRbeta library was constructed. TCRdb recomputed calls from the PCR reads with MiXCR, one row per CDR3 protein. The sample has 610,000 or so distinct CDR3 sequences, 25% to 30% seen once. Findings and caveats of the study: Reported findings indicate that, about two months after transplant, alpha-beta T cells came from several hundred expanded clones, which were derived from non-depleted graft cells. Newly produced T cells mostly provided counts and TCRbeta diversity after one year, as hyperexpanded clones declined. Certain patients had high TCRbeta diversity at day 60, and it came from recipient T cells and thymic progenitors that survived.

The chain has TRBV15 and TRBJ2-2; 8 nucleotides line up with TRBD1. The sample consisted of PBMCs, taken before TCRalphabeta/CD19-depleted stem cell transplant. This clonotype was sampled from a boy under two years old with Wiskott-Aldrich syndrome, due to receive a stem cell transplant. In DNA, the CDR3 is TGTGCCACCAGCAGAGACGGTTCACAGGGGGAGGCCGGGGAGCTGTTTTTT. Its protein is CATSRDGSQGEAGELFF.